The 7 T cell receptor beta chains in this list originate from one sample, sequenced in a study of somatic mutations in cytotoxic T cells in rheumatoid arthritis. Clones were sequenced by immunoSEQ multiplex PCR, and TCRdb holds only the in-frame ones, with some missing. The data contain more than 15,000 clones, more than 65% of them singletons. The sequenced material came from CD8+ T cells sorted from blood. The origin of the receptors is an adult with rheumatoid arthritis.

This rearrangement joins TRBV6-5 to TRBJ2-5; D not certain. CDR3 length equals 15 residues. The germline V gene has CDR1 MNHEY and CDR2 SVGAGI. Trimming took off 4 bases at V and 2 bases at J, with 14 bases between the two ends. DNA of the CDR3: TGTGCCAGCAGTTCCCATGACGGCGAACAAGAGACCCAGTACTTC. Encoded protein: CASSSHDGEQETQYF.

This chain joins TRBV4-1 and TRBJ2-1; no firm D call. Trimming stripped 0 bases from V and 7 bases from J, with 7 bases between. Germline CDR1 and CDR2: MGHRA and YSYEKL. The length of the CDR3 is 13 residues. This chain's CDR3 is CASSQEVPNEQFF. In DNA, the CDR3 is TGCGCCAGCAGCCAAGAAGTCCCTAATGAGCAGTTCTTC.

The rearrangement joins TRBV5-5 to TRBJ2-7; 8 bases agree with TRBD1. The CDR3 has 15 amino acids. V lost 4 bases and J lost 2; bases outside the gene matches: 8. The germline gives CDR1 SGHKS, CDR2 YYEKEE (reference sequence). The CDR3 loop reads CASSPDRVSPYEQYF. The CDR3 nucleotides are TGTGCCAGCAGCCCGGACAGGGTTTCACCCTACGAGCAGTACTTC. Supplemented by reference TRBV5-5 and TRBJ2-7, the full variable domain reads DAGVTQSPTHLIKTRGQQVTLRCSPISGHKSVSWYQQVLGQGPQFIFQYYEKEERGRGNFPDRFSARQFPNYSSELNVNALLLGDSALYLCASSPDRVSPYEQYFGPGTRLTVT.

V usage is TRBV27 and J usage is TRBJ2-2; D unclear. Germline V gene lookup returns CDR1 MNHEY and CDR2 SMNVEV (reference sequence). There are 17 residues in the CDR3. V was cut by 2 bases and J by 1 base, with 14 bases left in between. Here the CDR3 reads CASSLRAPNKNTGELFF. The CDR3 DNA reads TGTGCCAGCAGTTTAAGGGCACCAAACAAGAACACCGGGGAGCTGTTTTTT.

Here the CDR3 DNA reads TGCGCCAGCAGTGACCTCACTAAAAGCTCCTACAATGAGCAGTTCTTC. This codes for CASSDLTKSSYNEQFF. The genes are TRBV10-1 and TRBJ2-1, with D uncertain. Trimming pared 3 bases from V and 0 bases from J, leaving 12 bases between. There are 16 residues in the CDR3. Germline CDR1 reads WNHNN; CDR2 reads SYGVQD (reference sequence).

The chain has TRBV27 and TRBJ2-7; either TRBD1 or TRBD2 may supply D (5 bases each). The CDR3 is 16 residues long. Looked up from germline, CDR1 is MNHEY and CDR2 is SMNVEV (reference sequence). V was trimmed by 4 bases and J by 0 bases, leaving 16 bases between them. CDR3 sequence: CASSWGSPAYSYEQYF. The CDR3 DNA reads as TGTGCCAGCAGTTGGGGGTCCCCCGCCTACTCCTACGAGCAGTACTTC.

This chain joins TRBV29-1 and TRBJ2-7; D tentatively reads TRBD1 or TRBD2 (5 bases each). The germline gives CDR1 SQVTM, CDR2 ANQGSEA. V was trimmed by 0 bases and J by 3 bases, leaving 12 bases between them. The CDR3 covers 14 residues. CDR3 amino acids: CSVEESGASYEQYF. The CDR3 region has the DNA TGCAGCGTTGAAGAATCCGGGGCCAGCTACGAGCAGTACTTC.